This T cell receptor beta chain was captured in a study of control samples from healthy donors and cancer patients (dated by TCRdb to 2020 to 2022). Concerning this clone: Its antigen target is currently unknown. No base-level quality is on record; no much larger clone is a single base apart.

V is shortened by 0 bases, J by 7 bases, and the region joining them spans 13 bases. The CDR3 holds 14 amino acids from the cysteine to the phenylalanine. Here the CDR3 DNA is all that survives: 42 bases in frame from base 1. CDR1 and CDR2 are read off the germline V gene (reference sequence) as PRHDT and FYEKMQ. Libraries were prepared through the immunoSEQ multiplex PCR assay. TCRdb took over this immuneACCESS table, retaining in-frame rearrangements with V and J assigned. Such tables are incomplete; in checked studies, under half of the missing clones stem from an unresolved V gene, and the remainder is unexplained. The sample includes around 76,000 clones, with 94% observed a single time. The ten most abundant clones make up 6.2% of the sample.

The sequenced sample was blood. The rearranged segments are TRBV13 and TRBJ2-7, with TRBD1 tentatively as D gene (6 bases match). The source is a woman aged 40 to 50 in good health. At the DNA level, the sequence is TGTGCCAGCAGCTTAGGGCAGGGGCCCCTGGAGCAGTACTTC. It translates as CASSLGQGPLEQYF.